Only a few counts were recorded for the clone carrying this TCR beta chain. These data come from a study of blood T cell repertoires in COVID-19. Across the study: Samples representing acute and convalescent COVID-19 were sourced from the United States, Italy and Spain.

With 3 bases removed from V and 6 bases from J, the gap between germline ends came to 6 bases. The CDR3 consists of 13 residues. Per the study methods: Reference gene primer amplification in the assay estimated nucleated cell counts. Libraries were prepared by immunoSEQ multiplex PCR; TCRdb keeps only in-frame clonotypes and omits some of them. The V and J calls and the clone size are those of that table, but D and trimming were determined from the DNA. The repertoire holds roughly 180,000 clones, with roughly 81% as singletons. The rearrangement joins TRBV12-3 or TRBV12-4 to TRBJ1-6, with D uncertain. This sequence originates from a woman between 35 and 50 years old with COVID-19, enrolled during active disease. Sequenced material: peripheral blood. This CDR3 reads CASSLASNSPLHF. The DNA for the CDR3 is TGTGCCAGCAGTTTGGCCAGTAATTCACCCCTCCACTTT.